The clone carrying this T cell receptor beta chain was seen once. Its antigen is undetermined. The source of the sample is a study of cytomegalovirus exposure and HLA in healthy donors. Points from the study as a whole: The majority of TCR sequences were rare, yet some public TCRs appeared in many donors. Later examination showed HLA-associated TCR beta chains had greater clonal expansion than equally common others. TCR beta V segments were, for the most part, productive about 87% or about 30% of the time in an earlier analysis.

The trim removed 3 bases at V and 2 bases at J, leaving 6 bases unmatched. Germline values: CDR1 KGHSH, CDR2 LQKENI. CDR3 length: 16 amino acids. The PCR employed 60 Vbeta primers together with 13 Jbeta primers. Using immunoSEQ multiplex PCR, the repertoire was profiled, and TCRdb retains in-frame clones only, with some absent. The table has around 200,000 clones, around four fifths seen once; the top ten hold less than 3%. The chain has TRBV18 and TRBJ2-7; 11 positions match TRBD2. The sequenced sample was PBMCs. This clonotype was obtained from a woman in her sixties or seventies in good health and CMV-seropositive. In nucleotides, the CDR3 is TGTGCCAGCTCACCTACCCCGGGACTAGCGGCCTACGAGCAGTACTTC. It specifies CASSPTPGLAAYEQYF.